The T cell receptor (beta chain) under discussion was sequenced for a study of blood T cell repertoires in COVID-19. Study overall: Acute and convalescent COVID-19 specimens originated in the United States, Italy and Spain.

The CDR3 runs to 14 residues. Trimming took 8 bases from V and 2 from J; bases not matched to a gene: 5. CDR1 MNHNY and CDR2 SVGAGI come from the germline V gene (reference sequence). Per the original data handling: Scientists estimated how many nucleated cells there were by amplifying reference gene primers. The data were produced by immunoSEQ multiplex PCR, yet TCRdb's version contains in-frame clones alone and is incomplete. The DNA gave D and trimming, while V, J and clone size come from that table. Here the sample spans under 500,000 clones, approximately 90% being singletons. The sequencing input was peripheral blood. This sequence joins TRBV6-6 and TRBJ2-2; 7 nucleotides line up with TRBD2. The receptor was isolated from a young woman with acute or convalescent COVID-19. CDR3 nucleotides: TGTGCCAGCGGGACGGGGGGAAACACCGGGGAGCTGTTTTTT. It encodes CASGTGGNTGELFF.